This T cell receptor (beta chain) was profiled in a study of T cells after yellow fever vaccination (dated by TCRdb to about 2019). At the level of the whole study: The SMART-Seq v4 Ultra Low Input RNA kit was used to prepare libraries from fractions with low cell numbers. Two healthy male donors, one aged 18 to 29 and one aged 30 to 40 years, were included in the cohort. To follow T-cell clones before and after both primary and booster YFV17D yellow fever vaccination, bulk TCR alpha and beta repertoires underwent longitudinal sequencing. Blood samples were taken at several timepoints before and after primary and secondary immunization, and bulk PBMC replicates and cell subsets were isolated. General study outcomes and caveats: Computational filtering was needed because FACS-sorted repertoires could contain abundant contaminating clonotypes from the bulk population. Compared with the primary T-cell response, the secondary T-cell response was weaker but faster, peaking on day 5 rather than day 15. The study included only a couple of donors, which limits how far the findings can be generalized. After the booster, most of the clones that had expanded following primary vaccination were detected again (roughly 97% of CD4 and around 90% of CD8), which suggests that memory was broadly maintained. A small share of clonotypes occurred in both CD4 and CD8 compartments, likely arising from convergent recombination.

V is clipped by 5 bases and J by 5 bases, and the sequence between their germline boundaries is 21 bases long. Via the germline V gene, CDR1 is SGHTA and CDR2 FQGNSA. From cysteine to phenylalanine, the CDR3 is 16 amino acids long. The entry retains the CDR3 DNA only, 48 bases that are in frame from base 1. Comment on this clonotype: The specificity of this receptor is unknown. Per-base quality was not reported, and no clone a single base away is much larger than it.

Reading the label with the study, this specimen's treatment or condition is: live attenuated yellow fever vaccine strain. A standard Ficoll-Paque protocol was used to isolate PBMCs from peripheral blood. CD4 and CD8 T-cell fractions were isolated with Dynabeads CD4 and CD8 positive selection kits. RNA was extracted with TriZol from bulk PBMCs, CD4 and CD8 fractions, and dextramer-positive and dextramer-negative fractions. TCRdb records Illumina NovaSeq 6000 as the sequencer. Synthesis of TCR cDNA relied on 5'RACE template switching, a step that introduced a universal primer site along with unique molecular identifiers. Priming for cDNA synthesis came from both the TCR alpha and TCR beta constant segments. Library amplification used two PCR steps, and the second PCR step added sample barcodes and sequencing adapters. Sequencing of libraries was performed on Illumina HiSeq 2500 (2x100 bp) or NovaSeq (2x150 bp). The authors' analysis ran thus. MIGEC was used to demultiplex reads and collapse the reads into UMI consensus sequences, and MiXCR was used for V(D)J alignment. Using edgeR on replicate PBMC samples, clonotypes were called vaccine-responding if FDR was below 0.01 and the log2 fold change was above 5 up to day 15. Each bulk clonotype received a CD4 or CD8 identity based on whether the sequenced CD4 or CD8 repertoire contained that clonotype at higher abundance. TCRdb applied fastp at Q25 and MiXCR to the public reads, then kept only in-frame beta chains. All rows with the same CDR3 protein become a single entry with the most common DNA and genes. The V and J calls, along with clone size, are taken from TCRdb and not from the paper's own processing. The sample has about 320,000 distinct CDR3 sequences on record, around 10% of them singletons. The biggest ten clones account for about 3.5% of the sample.

The sequence joins TRBV7-2 to TRBJ1-2, with no confident D gene call. The source was CD4+ T cells sorted from PBMCs, collected 45 days after the yellow fever booster vaccination. This receptor was taken from a man younger than 30 who received the YFV17D yellow fever vaccine. The DNA is as follows: TGTGCCAGCAGCCCCCACTCCCACCCGGCGGGGTATGGCTACACCTTC. This sequence encodes CASSPHSHPAGYGYTF.